The subject of this entry is one T cell receptor (beta chain). This clone was picked up one time. What antigen it recognizes has not been identified. Base-call qualities are not available, and no considerably larger clone is one nucleotide away. The data were obtained in a study of cytomegalovirus exposure and HLA in healthy donors (dated by TCRdb to between 2016 and 2019). In terms of the full investigation: According to an earlier analysis of 587 of the donors, about 190 million T cells yielded roughly 100 million unique TCR beta sequences and around 280 Gb of sequence data. Roughly 300 gigabases of sequencing data and approximately 85 million unique TCR sequences were included in an early release covering 550 to 650 HLA-typed donors. Among the roughly 400 genotyped donors, roughly 80% belonged to the genetic ancestry cluster associated with self-reported Caucasian donors. The aim of the study was to test whether cataloging public T cell receptors could identify signatures of past pathogen exposure. The study used immunosequencing to profile the T cell repertoires of more than 650 subjects and linked those repertoires to cytomegalovirus serostatus. A separate validation cohort of approximately 120 different subjects was used in addition to the 666-subject first cohort. The study combined high-throughput TCR immunosequencing, statistical association of individual TCRs with disease status, and machine learning to predict cytomegalovirus infection status. A later analysis re-examined previously published TCR beta repertoires from more than 600 donors and added high-resolution HLA genotyping to investigate patterns of TCR occurrence. Rather than using new phenotypic data, the later analysis identified candidate immune exposures from TCR beta sequences and from how often those sequences occurred across donors. An earlier analysis of around 580 of the donors used high-throughput TCR beta sequencing to judge whether each TCR beta V gene segment behaved as functional or pseudogenic. Donor age, sex, ethnicity and CMV serostatus were collected together with the repertoire data. A later genetic analysis used genome-wide SNP genotypes for about 65% of the roughly 670 donors, treating that subset as a discovery cohort. Every repertoire in the discovery cohort had been generated on one and the same sequencing platform. HLA typing covered class I and class II loci at four-digit resolution. Typing coverage differed by locus: A, B, C, DRB1 and DQB1 were typed in roughly 620-640 donors, DQA1 in approximately 520, DPA1 in around 600, and DPB1 in just under 480. A handful of DR-DQ haplotypes were handled as single units for association and clustering because linkage in the cohort was strong. Across about 380 genotyped donors of the cohort, an average of roughly 230,000 unique TCR beta nucleotide sequences per donor were sequenced, and roughly 20% of those sequences were non-productive.

CDR1 and CDR2, looked up from the germline V gene, are SGHAT and FQNNGV. V loses 5 bases at its end and J loses 7 bases; junction bases beyond the gene matches: 15. The CDR3 starts with the cysteine, ends with the phenylalanine, and has 17 residues. Solely the CDR3 DNA is kept, with 51 bases framed from the first base. The cohort consisted of approximately 670 healthy bone marrow donors. All cohort members were sampled while nominally healthy, although unrecorded immune exposures were likely present. The donor was CMV seropositive and belonged to the group of more than 250 seropositive cohort members. Every donor gave a peripheral blood sample, and the peripheral blood mononuclear cells from that sample were used for TCR beta sequencing. Genomic DNA was extracted from the blood cell samples with the Qiagen DNeasy Blood Extraction Kit. Receptors were amplified or captured by the immunoSEQ multiplex PCR assay. For the multiplex PCR, a mixture combining 60 forward primers for TCR Vbeta segments and 13 reverse primers for TCR Jbeta segments was used. Amplification of the CDR3 region of rearranged TCR beta genes was performed with a multiplex PCR assay on genomic DNA. Amplified TCR beta libraries were sequenced as 87-base-pair reads on the Illumina HiSeq System. Per the original workflow: In a later analysis, 77 million or so unique TCR beta chains were counted across the roughly 700 repertoires, and roughly 10 million of these chains were shared by at least two donors. Raw reads were error-corrected and collapsed into unique sequences with a nearest-neighbor algorithm that merged closely related sequences to remove PCR and sequencing errors. CDR3 sequences were aligned to IMGT reference sequences to assign V, D and J gene segments. For a sequence to be retained, a match of at least six nucleotides was required to both a V gene segment and a J gene segment. A rearrangement was called productive if the CDR3 had no stop codons and remained in frame with V and J, and every other rearrangement was called non-productive. CDR3 was defined by IMGT convention, running from the second conserved V-encoded cysteine to the conserved J-encoded phenylalanine. In an earlier analysis of around 570 of the donors, sequences lacking an unambiguous match to a single V gene segment were excluded. In an earlier analysis of a few hundred of the donors, V segments were called functional above 56.7% productive rearrangements and were called segregating when the between-donor standard deviation exceeded 5%. A statistical classification framework was built to diagnose cytomegalovirus status from the catalog of TCR beta chain sequences. In a later analysis, V and J genes were assigned by comparing TCR nucleotide sequences against IMGT/GENE-DB human TR gene sequences. A later analysis assigned CDR3 sequences and most-parsimonious VDJ recombination scenarios with the TCRdist pipeline. A later analysis defined each TCR beta chain by its CDR3 amino acid sequence plus V-gene family, and excluded reads lacking a unique V-gene family. To address suspected cross-contamination and a sequencing artifact, a later analysis removed 592 highly shared, low-generation-probability nucleotide sequences. A later analysis calculated a clonal expansion index for each public chain from normalized within-repertoire ranks of inferred template counts. A later analysis computed generation probabilities with a VDJ recombination model fitted to out-of-frame rearrangements, and checked the results against IGoR. Hypergeometric tests were used in a later analysis to score TCR-TCR, TCR-HLA and TCR-CMV co-occurrence, with a repertoire-size bias correction applied to the TCR pairs. In a later analysis, false discovery rates were estimated by permuting HLA or CMV assignments 20 times. In a later analysis, co-occurring TCRs were grouped using DBSCAN, with TCRdist sequence similarity added in when clustering inside HLA-allele-positive subsets. Repertoires with fewer than 30,000 or more than 120,000 public chains, plus five repertoires with anomalous nucleotide sharing, were excluded from co-occurrence clustering. TCRdb limited this immuneACCESS table to in-frame rearrangements with V and J called. A share of clones is missing; checked studies link under half to unresolved V genes, and the rest is unexplained. V and J calls and clone size are those listed in that table; D and trimming were worked out from the DNA. The sample data list 110,000 or so clones, and over 65% of these were observed just once. The ten top clones hold 5.4% of the sample.

Points the paper makes about the study in general: According to the authors, the approach could potentially be generalized to other disease states and immunological phenotypes. In this cohort, only TCR beta chains were sequenced, and detectable features were limited by the absence of alpha or paired-chain data. A later genetic analysis associated a missense DCLRE1C variant with V-gene and J-gene trimming of TCR beta chains, and an independent cohort replicated the association. Cytomegalovirus status was reported to be diagnosed by the classifier with high specificity and sensitivity in both the original and validation cohorts. CMV serostatus was the only immune exposure information available for the cohort. Roughly uniform sequencing depth across donors was assumed in presence/absence analyses, although this assumption may not hold. A later analysis found that HLA-associated TCR beta chains were more clonally expanded and had lower generation probabilities than equally common non-associated chains. A later analysis found that TCR association rates varied across HLA loci, with DRB1 alleles showing the most associated TCRs and HLA-C alleles the fewest. According to a later analysis, most CMV-associated TCR beta chains appeared to be HLA-restricted, and the HLA associations seemed to be driven largely by CMV exposure. Strong co-occurrence of HLA alleles, especially DR and DQ, made assigning TCR associations to individual alleles difficult. In a later analysis, several top co-occurrence clusters were reported to appear linked to parvovirus B19, influenza, CMV and Epstein-Barr virus. Compared with the 666-donor mean, donors in an Asian-associated ancestry cluster had fewer N-insertions in productive TCRs, according to a later genetic analysis. In an earlier analysis of more than 500 of the donors, most TCR beta V segments appeared in productive rearrangements about 87% or about 30% of the time, broadly matching IMGT annotations. Because HLA typing was missing for some donors at each locus, association tests included only the typed subset. Three of the identified cytomegalovirus-associated TCR beta chains were confirmed in vitro to be specific for cytomegalovirus antigens. Across donors, most TCR sequences were observed very rarely, whereas some public TCRs were present in many individuals. Correlated functional status among segregating V segments might be attributable to linkage disequilibrium, but an unknown experimental factor could not be ruled out. A cluster of highly shared sequence variants was judged likely to be a technical artifact of the sequencing pipeline. A later analysis associated 16,951 TCR beta sequences with specific HLA alleles at a false discovery rate of 0.05. Some IMGT-functional V segments, including TRBV6-2 and TRBV6-3, could not be distinguished by the 87-base-pair reads and were therefore excluded. The earlier analysis of some 560 of the donors excluded some 16 rarely observed V segments, including chromosome 9 orphons, because counts were too low. A further reported finding was that TCR beta sequences accurately predicted the HLA-A and HLA-B alleles for most subjects in the first cohort. In the study, about 150 TCR beta chains were listed as associated with cytomegalovirus.

Sequenced: PBMCs. This receptor was obtained from a woman in her 30s in good health and CMV-seropositive. The sequence links TRBV11-2 to TRBJ2-7, with TRBD2 matching 12 junction bases. The DNA is TGTGCCAGCAGCCAACGCGCGACTAGCGGGAGATCACGGGAGCAGTACTTC. Its translation reads: CASSQRATSGRSREQYF.